This T cell receptor (beta chain) derives from a study of a mutant IDH1 vaccine in newly diagnosed glioma. Across the study: Previous care, which was radiotherapy, temozolomide, or both, most often involved both. Visit timing is recorded as week 35 for V12 and week 47 for V13. Study-wide results and caveats: Immune responses induced by the vaccine were seen in about 93% of patients, spanning multiple MHC alleles.

Germline CDR1 is MNHEY and CDR2 is SMNVEV (reference sequence). The CDR3 runs to 12 residues. The V end lost 5 bases, the J end lost 5 bases, and 9 bases lay between the germline ends. Time point here: week 47, end of study. Vaccine doses each comprised 300 ug of mutant IDH1 20-mer peptide, with topical imiquimod. Vaccinations, eight in total, occurred in weeks 1, 3, 5, 7, 11, 15, 19, 23. With regard to this clone: Its antigen is still unknown.

Libraries were prepared by immunoSEQ multiplex PCR; TCRdb keeps only in-frame clonotypes and omits some of them. The profile shows approximately 52,000 clones, more than 75% of them singletons. This receptor was taken from a middle-aged woman with glioma. Some clones in this sample may be carry-over from other donors' samples. The sequencing used PBMCs, collected from a glioma patient whose treatment included an IDH1 peptide vaccine. The chain joins TRBV27 to TRBJ2-5, with no clear D. CDR3 nucleotides: TGTGCCAGCAGTACGCACGGGGAGACCCAGTACTTC. Protein sequence: CASSTHGETQYF.